This T cell receptor beta chain originates from a study of beta chain features in type 1 diabetes. Study-level points and caveats: Shorter TCRB CDR3s, moderately but significantly so, were found in Type 1 diabetes patients in all four CD4+ subsets.

Germline values: CDR1 SNHLY, CDR2 FYNNEI. Trimming stripped 1 base from V and 0 bases from J, with 7 bases between. The CDR3 is 15 residues long. Expressed TCRB transcripts were sequenced after all isolated RNA was converted to cDNA. The data were produced by immunoSEQ multiplex PCR, yet TCRdb's version contains in-frame clones alone and is incomplete. Here the sample spans about 260,000 clones, roughly a quarter being singletons. One heparinised blood draw averaging approximately 0.11 L was given by each donor. As to this clone: Its specificity is unknown.

The chain carries TRBV2 and TRBJ1-5; D might be TRBD1 (5 bases). The receptor comes from a woman in her twenties or thirties with type 1 diabetes. The sequenced material came from naive CD4+ T cells from blood. In nucleotides, the CDR3 is TGTGCCAGCAGTGAAGGCAGGGTTAGCAATCAGCCCCAGCATTTT. Its protein product is CASSEGRVSNQPQHF.